The 28 T cell receptor beta chains reported below all come from one sample, sequenced in a study of PD-1 blockade in classical Hodgkin lymphoma. Some clones are missing from TCRdb's copy, which holds only in-frame ones; the method was immunoSEQ multiplex PCR. This sample has about 100,000 clones, with about nine tenths found just once. Relapse after autologous stem cell transplantation occurred in every patient, and brentuximab vedotin exposure varied. Here the sequenced sample was peripheral blood mononuclear cells (PBMCs), taken before the second cycle of nivolumab. Every receptor here comes from a human donor with classical Hodgkin lymphoma.

The chain couples TRBV2 to TRBJ2-7; possible D gene TRBD1, 5 bases. Germline loops: CDR1 SNHLY, CDR2 FYNNEI. The CDR3 covers 15 residues. The ends were cut back, 3 bases at V and 5 bases at J, with 17 bases in the middle. The CDR3 DNA reads TGTGCCAGCAGTGAGGATCCGACAGTTCCCGACGAGCAGTACTTC. It encodes CASSEDPTVPDEQYF.

V usage is TRBV5-6 and J usage is TRBJ1-2; 7 nucleotides line up with TRBD1. The germline V gene encodes CDR1 SGHDT and CDR2 YYEEEE. Unmatched junction bases numbered 3, after V lost 2 bases and J lost 2 bases. CDR3 length: 14 residues. The CDR3 here is CASSFGQDNYGYTF. CDR3 DNA: TGTGCCAGCAGCTTCGGACAGGACAACTATGGCTACACCTTC.

The CDR3 nucleotides are TGCGCCAGCAGCTTGGTTGCTGCCATTGAGGTTGGAGAGCAGTTCTTC. It specifies CASSLVAAIEVGEQFF. V usage is TRBV5-1 and J usage is TRBJ2-1; D remains unclear. CDR3 length: 16 amino acids. V shed 0 bases and J shed 10 bases, with 20 bases lying between them. The germline V gene has CDR1 SGHRS and CDR2 YFSETQ.

V usage is TRBV14 and J usage is TRBJ2-7, with 7 bases aligning to TRBD2. In germline, CDR1 is SGHDN, CDR2 FVKESK. The CDR3 length is 14 residues. The ends lost 1 base at V and 3 bases at J; junction bases unmatched: 3. CDR3 amino acids: CASSQGLAVYEQYF. The CDR3 nucleotides read TGTGCCAGCAGCCAAGGACTAGCCGTCTACGAGCAGTACTTC. The variable domain in full, completed from reference TRBV14 and TRBJ2-7, reads EAGVTQFPSHSVIEKGQTVTLRCDPISGHDNLYWYRRVMGKEIKFLLHFVKESKQDESGMPNNRFLAERTGGTYSTLKVQPAELEDSGVYFCASSQGLAVYEQYFGPGTRLTVT.

CDR3 sequence reads: CASSQQGGHTEAFF. The CDR3 DNA follows: TGTGCCAGCAGCCAACAGGGAGGCCACACTGAAGCTTTCTTT. The chain combines TRBV7-9 with TRBJ1-1, with D possibly TRBD1 on 6 matching bases. Per germline, CDR1 SEHNR and CDR2 FQNEAQ (reference sequence). The CDR3 totals 14 residues. The V gene lost 5 bases and the J gene lost 3 bases, with 13 bases spanning the gap. Combining the CDR3 with reference TRBV7-9 and TRBJ1-1 gives the whole variable domain DTGVSQNPRHKITKRGQNVTFRCDPISEHNRLYWYRQTLGQGPEFLTYFQNEAQLEKSRLLSDRFSAERPKGSFSTLEIQRTEQGDSAMYLCASSQQGGHTEAFFGQGTRLTVV.

J is TRBJ1-5 and V is TRBV12-5; possible D gene TRBD1, 6 bases. This CDR3 is 12 amino acids long. Germline CDR1 reads LGHNT; CDR2 reads FRNRAP. V shed 5 bases and J shed 7 bases, with 9 bases lying between them. CDR3 in amino acids: CASGTGNQPQHF. Here the CDR3 DNA reads TGTGCTAGTGGTACAGGGAACCAGCCCCAGCATTTT.

This clone appeared a few times. The rearrangement joins TRBV6-1 to TRBJ1-1; 8 nucleotides match TRBD1. The junction had 7 bases not matched to a gene; V was cut back by 6 bases and J by 1 base. Germline V lookup: CDR1 MNHNS, CDR2 SASEGT. The CDR3 contains 15 residues. The CDR3 sequence: CASSTIGTGNTEAFF. The CDR3, as DNA: TGTGCCAGCAGCACAATAGGGACAGGGAACACTGAAGCTTTCTTT.

The chain carries TRBV2 and TRBJ2-7; possible D gene TRBD1, 5 bases. CDR1 is SNHLY, CDR2 FYNNEI, per germline. Trimming stripped 6 bases from V and 2 bases from J, with 11 bases between. This CDR3 contains 13 residues. The CDR3 region has the DNA TGTGCCAGCAGGACAGCGCGAACCTACGAGCAGTACTTC. This translates into CASRTARTYEQYF.

The chain has TRBV14 and TRBJ1-1; D is unresolved. The germline V and J ends were trimmed by 0 bases and 4 bases, with 12 bases remaining between them. The CDR3 loop spans 15 amino acids. In germline, CDR1 is SGHDN, CDR2 FVKESK. The CDR3 sequence is CASSQDPPPATEAFF. The CDR3 bases are TGTGCCAGCAGCCAAGATCCGCCTCCCGCCACTGAAGCTTTCTTT.

The rearrangement joins TRBV6-1 to TRBJ2-2; maybe TRBD2 (5 bases). This CDR3 spans 12 amino acids. V was clipped by 6 bases and J by 6 bases, with 8 bases between them. Germline V gene sequence: CDR1 MNHNS, CDR2 SASEGT. The CDR3: CASSRGAGELFF. CDR3 nucleotide sequence: TGTGCCAGCAGCCGGGGTGCCGGGGAGCTGTTTTTT.

The gene calls are TRBV10-2 and TRBJ2-7; TRBD2 might be the D (5 bases). V was trimmed by 8 bases and J by 0 bases, leaving 23 bases between them. CDR1 and CDR2 from the germline V gene are WSHSY and SAAADI. The CDR3 spans 17 residues. The chain's CDR3 is CASADGPLKGSSYEQYF. In nucleotides, the CDR3 is TGCGCCAGCGCTGACGGCCCCCTAAAAGGGAGCTCCTACGAGCAGTACTTC.

J is TRBJ2-6 and V is TRBV5-1; 8 nucleotides align to TRBD1. Germline trimming cut 5 bases from V and 1 base from J; bases unmatched to any gene: 2. Germline CDR1 SGHRS, CDR2 YFSETQ. This CDR3 has 15 amino acids. The CDR3 region has the DNA TGCGCCAGCAGTAGACAGGGGTCTGGGGCCAACGTCCTGACTTTC. Translation gives CASSRQGSGANVLTF.

The V and J genes are TRBV15 and TRBJ2-2; D is ambiguous. Trimming shortened V by 1 base and J by 1 base, and 1 base separated the two germline ends. This CDR3 region has 13 residues. CDR1 and CDR2 from the germline V gene are LNHNV and YYDKDF (reference sequence). The CDR3 region is CATSRGNTGELFF. CDR3 DNA sequence: TGTGCCACCAGCAGAGGGAACACCGGGGAGCTGTTTTTT.

This chain joins TRBV5-1 and TRBJ2-7; the match to TRBD1 covers 7 bases. The CDR3 totals 16 residues. The V segment lost 4 bases and the J segment 0 bases; nucleotides outside the gene matches: 10. Per the germline V gene, CDR1 is SGHRS and CDR2 is YFSETQ. CDR3 sequence reads: CASSPRQGSPSYEQYF. Here the CDR3 DNA reads TGCGCCAGCAGCCCCCGACAGGGCTCCCCCTCCTACGAGCAGTACTTC.

J is TRBJ1-5 and V is TRBV27; the match to TRBD1 covers 10 bases. This CDR3 comprises 20 residues. CDR1 MNHEY and CDR2 SMNVEV come from the germline V gene (reference sequence). The V gene end was trimmed by 6 bases and the J gene end by 2 bases; junction bases not matched to a gene: 19. The CDR3 sequence is CASRRISGTGDYAGNQPQHF. For the CDR3, the DNA is TGTGCCAGCAGGAGGATATCCGGGACAGGGGATTATGCGGGCAATCAGCCCCAGCATTTT.

Written as DNA, the CDR3 is TGTGCCAGCAGCTGGGGGGGTCCGACGAGGGGCAACCTATACAATGAGCAGTTCTTC. It specifies CASSWGGPTRGNLYNEQFF. This sequence joins TRBV7-2 and TRBJ2-1; TRBD2 aligns across 7 bases. Germline V gene sequence: CDR1 SGHTA, CDR2 FQGNSA. V lost 4 bases and J lost 4; bases outside the gene matches: 19. This CDR3 comprises 19 residues.

The chain recombines TRBV7-2 with TRBJ2-3; 8 bases agree with TRBD2. Trimming at V came to 5 bases and at J to 3 bases, leaving 10 bases not matched to a gene. This CDR3 comprises 16 residues. Per the germline V gene, CDR1 is SGHTA and CDR2 is FQGNSA. CDR3 DNA sequence: TGTGCCAGCAGCCCGCGCGCCGGGACTAGGACAGATACGCAGTATTTT. Amino acids: CASSPRAGTRTDTQYF.

The chain links TRBV6-6 to TRBJ2-2; D gene ambiguous. The germline V gene encodes CDR1 MNHNY and CDR2 SVGAGI (reference sequence). This CDR3 has 14 residues. V was cut by 4 bases and J by 6 bases, with 12 bases left in between. Here the CDR3 reads CASSFERRAGELFF. The CDR3 coding sequence is TGTGCCAGCAGTTTTGAACGCCGGGCCGGGGAGCTGTTTTTT.

The chain recombines TRBV28 with TRBJ1-2, with TRBD1 matching over 10 bases. Trimming at V came to 6 bases and at J to 8 bases, leaving 3 bases not matched to a gene. Germline loops: CDR1 MDHEN, CDR2 SYDVKM. The CDR3 extends over 12 amino acids. CDR3 sequence reads: CASSGTGEGYTF. The CDR3 region has the DNA TGTGCCAGCAGCGGGACAGGGGAGGGCTACACCTTC.

The chain joins TRBV11-2 to TRBJ1-1, with a weak D call TRBD1 (6 bases). Looked up from germline, CDR1 is SGHAT and CDR2 is FQNNGV. The ends were cut back, 5 bases at V and 1 base at J, with 8 bases in the middle. This CDR3 contains 13 residues. CDR3 DNA: TGTGCCAGCAGCCGACAGGAGAACACTGAAGCTTTCTTT. This encodes CASSRQENTEAFF.

This clone was counted a few times. The V gene is TRBV2, the J gene TRBJ1-5; possibly TRBD1 for D (5 bases). Trimming shortened V by 3 bases and J by 8 bases, and 14 bases separated the two germline ends. This CDR3 region has 14 residues. From germline, CDR1 is SNHLY and CDR2 FYNNEI. DNA of the CDR3: TGTGCCAGCAGTGACGTGGGGGGTTTGGAGCCCCAGCATTTT. This sequence encodes CASSDVGGLEPQHF.

The V and J genes are TRBV6-4 and TRBJ2-1, with 7 bases fitting TRBD2. This CDR3 spans 17 amino acids. Germline V gives CDR1 MRHNA, CDR2 SNTAGT. The V and J ends lost 0 bases and 8 bases, in that order; junction bases with no gene match: 13. The CDR3 sequence is CASSDSSLGGSPDEQFF. The CDR3, as DNA: TGTGCCAGCAGTGACTCGAGTCTGGGCGGGAGCCCCGATGAGCAGTTCTTC.

The chain couples TRBV29-1 to TRBJ2-7; TRBD1 aligns across 8 bases. V shed 6 bases and J 3 bases; nucleotides not matched to a gene: 1. The CDR3 is 11 amino acids. Germline CDR1 SQVTM, CDR2 ANQGSEA. CDR3 in amino acids: CSVGTGYEQYF. The CDR3 DNA follows: TGCAGCGTCGGGACAGGCTACGAGCAGTACTTC.

The chain uses TRBV30 and TRBJ2-1; 14 nucleotides agree with TRBD2. The trim removed 3 bases at V and 4 bases at J, leaving 8 bases unmatched. The CDR3 consists of 17 residues. Germline CDR1 and CDR2: GTSNPN and SVGIG (reference sequence). The CDR3 region is CAWRPGTSGSRYNEQFF. CDR3 bases: TGTGCCTGGAGGCCCGGGACTAGCGGGAGTAGGTACAATGAGCAGTTCTTC.

The V call is TRBV7-9, the J call TRBJ1-1; no reliable D call. V lost 2 bases to trimming and J lost 3 bases, with 7 bases between them. The germline V gene has CDR1 SEHNR and CDR2 FQNEAQ (reference sequence). The CDR3 sequence is 13 residues long. The CDR3 region has the DNA TGTGCCAGCAGCTTAAAAGGAGACACTGAAGCTTTCTTT. Residues: CASSLKGDTEAFF.

This clone was seen just once. The CDR3 coding sequence is TGTGCCAGCAGCCAAGACCTGCCGGGACAGGTGGGAAACACCATATATTTT. Its protein product is CASSQDLPGQVGNTIYF. This chain joins TRBV4-2 and TRBJ1-3, with 8 bases matching TRBD1. The J segment lost 4 bases and the V segment lost 0 bases, leaving 8 bases of the junction unmatched. Germline CDR1 reads LGHNA; CDR2 reads YNFKEQ. The length of the CDR3 is 17 residues.

This chain connects TRBV29-1 to TRBJ2-7; TRBD1 agrees at 10 bases. CDR1 SQVTM and CDR2 ANQGSEA come from the germline V gene. This CDR3 comprises 14 residues. V dropped 2 bases and J dropped 3; count of bases not matched to a gene: 4. This chain's CDR3 is CSVEKRTGGYEQYF. The CDR3 bases are TGCAGCGTTGAAAAAAGGACAGGGGGCTACGAGCAGTACTTC.

This rearrangement joins TRBV6-5 to TRBJ2-7; TRBD1 matches 10 bases. From germline, CDR1 is MNHEY and CDR2 SVGAGI. The CDR3 spans 15 residues. V lost 6 bases and J lost 3; bases outside the gene matches: 8. CDR3: CASSQPGQGLYEQYF. The DNA of the CDR3 is TGTGCCAGCAGCCAACCGGGACAGGGGCTCTACGAGCAGTACTTC.